Below, 10 T cell receptor beta chains from the same sample are listed, as sequenced in a study of blood T cell repertoires in COVID-19. Clones were read by immunoSEQ multiplex PCR, and TCRdb kept only the in-frame ones, dropping some. Of fewer than 150,000 clones listed, 90% are singletons. The sequencing input was peripheral blood. Every receptor here comes from a woman in her fifties or sixties with COVID-19, enrolled during active disease.

The chain uses TRBV7-3 and TRBJ2-2; 10 nucleotides match TRBD2. There are 17 residues in the CDR3. In germline, CDR1 is SGHTA, CDR2 FQGTGA. V lost 0 bases to trimming and J lost 0 bases; unmatched junction nucleotides: 1. The CDR3 nucleotides read TGTGCCAGCAGCTTAACTAGCGGGGGGACGAACACCGGGGAGCTGTTTTTT. Translating gives CASSLTSGGTNTGELFF.

The chain has TRBV30 and TRBJ2-1; 7 nucleotides match TRBD1. The trim removed 0 bases at V and 6 bases at J, leaving 2 bases unmatched. Germline V lookup: CDR1 GTSNPN, CDR2 SVGIG (reference sequence). The CDR3 covers 13 residues. The CDR3 loop is CAWSVAGGNEQFF. The CDR3 DNA reads TGTGCCTGGAGTGTCGCAGGGGGCAATGAGCAGTTCTTC.

The rearrangement uses TRBV4-2 and TRBJ2-2; possible D gene TRBD2, 6 bases. Trimming stripped 6 bases from V and 1 base from J, with 9 bases between. The CDR3 extends over 14 amino acids. The germline CDR1 and CDR2 sequences are LGHNA and YNFKEQ. CDR3: CASRGLQNTGELFF. As DNA, the CDR3 is TGTGCCAGCAGGGGACTGCAGAACACCGGGGAGCTGTTTTTT.

The DNA for the CDR3 is TGTGCCAGCAGCTTAACGGGGGGTAGGGATCAGCCCCAGCATTTT. Encoded protein: CASSLTGGRDQPQHF. The chain carries TRBV7-2 and TRBJ1-5, with a tentative D call TRBD1 (5 bases). Trimming took 2 bases from V and 5 from J, leaving 13 bases between them. Looked up from germline, CDR1 is SGHTA and CDR2 is FQGNSA. This CDR3 has 15 residues.

The genes are TRBV19 and TRBJ1-2; 9 bases agree with TRBD1. The J segment lost 5 bases and the V segment lost 4 bases, leaving 11 bases of the junction unmatched. Germline lookup yields CDR1 LNHDA and CDR2 SQIVND (reference sequence). The CDR3 has 16 residues. The CDR3 spells CASSKTPQTGGYGYTF. The CDR3 DNA is TGTGCCAGTAGTAAAACGCCCCAGACAGGGGGGTATGGCTACACCTTC. Supplemented by reference TRBV19 and TRBJ1-2, the full variable domain reads DGGITQSPKYLFRKEGQNVTLSCEQNLNHDAMYWYRQDPGQGLRLIYYSQIVNDFQKGDIAEGYSVSREKKESFPLTVTSAQKNPTAFYLCASSKTPQTGGYGYTFGSGTRLTVV.

The chain links TRBV6-5 to TRBJ1-6; the D is unclear. V lost 7 bases and J lost 7, with 14 bases in between. There are 14 residues in the CDR3. Germline CDR1 MNHEY, CDR2 SVGAGI. For the CDR3, the DNA is TGTGCCAGCACCGCGCAGGCCAAAAATTCACCCCTCCACTTT. Translated, it gives CASTAQAKNSPLHF.

This chain links TRBV9 with TRBJ1-1, with D unresolved. Trimming cost V 3 bases and J 5 bases, with 17 bases left between them. Germline lookup yields CDR1 SGDLS and CDR2 YYNGEE. This CDR3 spans 15 amino acids. CDR3 in amino acids: CASSARAGSRTEAFF. CDR3 in DNA: TGTGCCAGCAGCGCCCGGGCGGGCTCTAGGACTGAAGCTTTCTTT.

The genes are TRBV5-1 and TRBJ1-2, with D maybe TRBD1 (6 bases). CDR1 is SGHRS, CDR2 YFSETQ, per germline. This CDR3 is 14 amino acids long. V lost 4 bases and J 7 bases, leaving 17 bases between the germline ends. This chain's CDR3 is CASSPGGPGSGYTF. CDR3 in DNA: TGCGCCAGCAGCCCGGGGGGCCCCGGGAGTGGCTACACCTTC.

The chain links TRBV4-2 to TRBJ1-2; D unclear. Germline V gene lookup returns CDR1 LGHNA and CDR2 YNFKEQ. Trimming took off 4 bases at V and 3 bases at J, with 12 bases between the two ends. This CDR3 has 14 residues. The chain's CDR3 is CASSLGPEDYGYTF. CDR3 in DNA: TGTGCCAGCAGCCTAGGACCGGAGGACTATGGCTACACCTTC.

The chain links TRBV5-4 to TRBJ1-1; D ambiguous. The CDR3 is 14 residues long. Germline V gene lookup returns CDR1 SGHNT and CDR2 YYREEE (reference sequence). Trimming pared 1 base from V and 0 bases from J, leaving 7 bases between. The CDR3 DNA sequence: TGTGCCAGCAGCTTGCCAGGCCTGAACACTGAAGCTTTCTTT. Translated: CASSLPGLNTEAFF.